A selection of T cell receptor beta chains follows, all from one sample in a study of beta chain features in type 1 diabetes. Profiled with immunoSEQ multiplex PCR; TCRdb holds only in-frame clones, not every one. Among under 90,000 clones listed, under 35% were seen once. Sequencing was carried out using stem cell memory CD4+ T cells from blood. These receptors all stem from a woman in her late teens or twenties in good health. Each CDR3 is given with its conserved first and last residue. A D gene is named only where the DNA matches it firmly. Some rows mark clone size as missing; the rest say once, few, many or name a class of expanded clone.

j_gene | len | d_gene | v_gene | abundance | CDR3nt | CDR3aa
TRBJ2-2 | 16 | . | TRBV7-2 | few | TGTGCCAGCAAAGAAGGTCGGGCCGCCAGGGGCGGGGAGCTGTTTTTT | CASKEGRAARGGELFF
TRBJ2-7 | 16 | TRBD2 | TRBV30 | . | TGTGCCTGGAGTGTACTTGCGGGGGAAGGGGCCTACGAGCAGTACTTC | CAWSVLAGEGAYEQYF
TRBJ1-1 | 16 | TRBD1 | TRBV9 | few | TGTGCCAGCAGCGTAGGCGGACAGGGGGCGACCACTGAAGCTTTCTTT | CASSVGGQGATTEAFF
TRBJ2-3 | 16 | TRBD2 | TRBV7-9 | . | TGTGCCAGCAGCCCAGGGACTACCCCTACAACGGATACGCAGTATTTT | CASSPGTTPTTDTQYF
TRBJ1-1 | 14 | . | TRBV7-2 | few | TGTGCCAGCAGCTTTGGAGGGAAAGGTACTGAAGCTTTCTTT | CASSFGGKGTEAFF
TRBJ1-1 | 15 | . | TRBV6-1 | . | TGTGCCAGCAGTGAATTGACAGGCGTGGGGGCTGAAGCTTTCTTT | CASSELTGVGAEAFF
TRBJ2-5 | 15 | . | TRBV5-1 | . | TGCGCCAGCAGCTTAACCGCAGGGGTCCAAGAGACCCAGTACTTC | CASSLTAGVQETQYF
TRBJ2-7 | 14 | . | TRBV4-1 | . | TGCGCCAGCAGCCAGGAGGGGAGTATATACGAGCAGTACTTC | CASSQEGSIYEQYF
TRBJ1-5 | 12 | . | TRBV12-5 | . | TGTGCTAGTGGTTTGGGGGAGCGGCCCCAGCATTTT | CASGLGERPQHF
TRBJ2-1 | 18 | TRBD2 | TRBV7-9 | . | TGTGCCAGCAGCTTAGGAAGGAGCGGGAGGGCCTCCTACAATGAGCAGTTCTTC | CASSLGRSGRASYNEQFF
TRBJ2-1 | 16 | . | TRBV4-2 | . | TGTGCCAGCAGCCAAGAGGGACTGGGTTCCTATAATGAGCAGTTCTTC | CASSQEGLGSYNEQFF
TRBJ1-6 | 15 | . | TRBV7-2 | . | TGTGCCAGCAGCTTGGAGGGAACGAATAATTCACCCCTCCACTTT | CASSLEGTNNSPLHF
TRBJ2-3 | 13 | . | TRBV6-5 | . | TGTGCCAGCACCGGCGGATACACAGATACGCAGTATTTT | CASTGGYTDTQYF
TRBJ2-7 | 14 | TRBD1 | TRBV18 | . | TGTGCCAGCTCCCGACGGGACAGCTCCTACGAGCAGTACTTC | CASSRRDSSYEQYF
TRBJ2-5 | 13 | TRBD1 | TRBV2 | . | TGTGCAGACCGCCGGGACAGTCAAGAGACCCAGTACTTC | CADRRDSQETQYF
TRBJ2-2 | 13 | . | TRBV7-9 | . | TGTGCCAGCAGCCCCTCGACAACCGGGGAGCTGTTTTTT | CASSPSTTGELFF
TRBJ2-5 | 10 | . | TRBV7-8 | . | TGTGCCAGCGGAGAAGAGACCCAGTACTTC | CASGEETQYF